Below are 9 T cell receptor beta chains sequenced from a single sample in a study of T-cell reconstitution after alpha-beta-depleted transplantation in children. Using unique molecular identifiers, the investigators prepared the TCRbeta library. Each CDR3 protein is one row after TCRdb ran MiXCR on the PCR reads. The sample yields hundreds of thousands of distinct CDR3 sequences, approximately 22% seen once. The source was PBMCs, mostly from graft donor cells, collected 360 days after TCRalphabeta/CD19-depleted stem cell transplant. Source of these receptors: a boy in the first two years of life who had a stem cell transplant for acute myeloid leukemia, so the T cells may come from the graft donor.

This chain uses TRBV28 with TRBJ1-1; the match to TRBD1 covers 8 bases. This CDR3 comprises 14 residues. V trimming: 7 bases; J trimming: 1 base; junction bases outside the gene matches: 5. CDR1 and CDR2 (germline): MDHEN, SYDVKM. CDR3 sequence reads: CASIQGAWNTEAFF. The CDR3 DNA follows: TGTGCCAGCATCCAGGGGGCGTGGAACACTGAAGCTTTCTTT. Combining the CDR3 with reference TRBV28 and TRBJ1-1 gives the whole variable domain DVKVTQSSRYLVKRTGEKVFLECVQDMDHENMFWYRQDPGLGLRLIYFSYDVKMKEKGDIPEGYSVSREKKERFSLILESASTNQTSMYLCASIQGAWNTEAFFGQGTRLTVV.

The chain uses TRBV9 and TRBJ2-3; D is perhaps TRBD1 or TRBD2 (6 bases each). The CDR3 extends over 16 amino acids. V dropped 2 bases and J dropped 2 bases, with 15 bases sitting between them. Germline CDR1 reads SGDLS; CDR2 reads YYNGEE. In nucleotides, the CDR3 is TGTGCCAGCAGCGTTTGGAGGGGGGCAACCACAGATACGCAGTATTTT. Protein sequence: CASSVWRGATTDTQYF.

This clonotype was found many times. The J gene is TRBJ2-7, the V gene TRBV20-1, with unresolved D. The CDR3 length is 13 residues. Per the germline V gene, CDR1 is DFQATT and CDR2 is SNEGSKA (reference sequence). The V end lost 3 bases, the J end lost 1 base, and 10 bases lay between the germline ends. Written as DNA, the CDR3 is TGCAGTGCTAGTCACACCCCGTCCTACGAGCAGTACGTC. Protein sequence: CSASHTPSYEQYV.

This clonotype was counted many times. The chain recombines TRBV2 with TRBJ1-2, with D possibly matching TRBD1 (5 bases). Trimming left V 7 bases short and J 7 bases short, with 22 bases between. CDR3 length: 15 residues. The germline V gene has CDR1 SNHLY and CDR2 FYNNEI. The CDR3, as DNA: TGTGCCAGCATCCCGCCCGCAGACGGGGCCGGTGGCTACACCTTC. As protein: CASIPPADGAGGYTF.

This clonotype was seen more than once but under ten times. The chain employs TRBV20-1 and TRBJ2-7, with TRBD1 matching 7 bases. CDR1 and CDR2 from the germline V gene are DFQATT and SNEGSKA (reference sequence). The CDR3 has 14 amino acids. With 1 base clipped from V and 5 bases from J, the junction kept 8 bases outside the gene matches. The CDR3 DNA is TGCAGTGCTAGAGCCGTTGACAGGGTTAACGAGCAGTACTTC. Encoded protein: CSARAVDRVNEQYF.

Regarding this clonotype: With a much larger clone just one base away, this may be a read error. The chain combines TRBV5-1 with TRBJ2-1, with 8 bases aligning to TRBD1. V lost 3 bases, J lost 5 bases, and 1 base stayed unmatched. The CDR3 totals 13 residues. The germline V gene encodes CDR1 SGHRS and CDR2 YFSETQ. Here the CDR3 reads CASSWDRNNEQFF. CDR3 coding DNA: TGCGCCAGCAGCTGGGACAGGAACAATGAGCAGTTCTTC.

In its sample, this clonotype was seen a few times. V is TRBV7-9 and J is TRBJ2-7; D is unclear. Looked up from germline, CDR1 is SEHNR and CDR2 is FQNEAQ (reference sequence). Trimming pared 5 bases from V and 3 bases from J, leaving 20 bases between. CDR3 length: 16 amino acids. CDR3 sequence reads: CASSPRTLPNNYEQYV. CDR3 coding DNA: TGTGCCAGCAGCCCCCGGACGCTCCCTAATAACTACGAGCAGTACGTC.

The chain carries TRBV20-1 and TRBJ2-2; a weak D match, TRBD2 (5 bases). Germline assignment: CDR1 DFQATT and CDR2 SNEGSKA (reference sequence). Trimming took off 1 base at V and 4 bases at J, with 22 bases between the two ends. This CDR3 has 18 residues. This CDR3 reads CSARALRLAPSGTGELFF. CDR3 nucleotide sequence: TGCAGTGCTAGAGCCCTTCGCCTAGCCCCCAGCGGCACCGGGGAGCTGTTTTTT.

The chain joins TRBV20-1 to TRBJ2-1, with TRBD2 identical over 7 bases. J was trimmed by 4 bases and V by 2 bases; bases with no gene match: 8. This CDR3 region has 15 residues. Germline CDR1 DFQATT, CDR2 SNEGSKA (reference sequence). In DNA form, the CDR3 reads TGCAGTGCTAGACCCAGGGAGGGGCTTTACAATGAGCAGTTCTTC. Its protein product is CSARPREGLYNEQFF.